This is a list of T cell receptor beta chains from one sample in a study of shared clonotypes between healthy human individuals. Sequencing was performed with immunoSEQ multiplex PCR; in TCRdb, only in-frame clones are kept and a portion is missing. The sample comprises 550,000 to 750,000 clones, nearly 97% of which are singletons, and roughly 0.1% rests with the top ten. The sequenced material came from naive CD8+ T cells sorted from blood. These receptors were collected from a woman under 40 in good health. The CDR3 runs from the conserved cysteine through the conserved F or W. D genes are given only for firm matches. Clone size is given for some rows only: seen once, a few or many times, or a class if the clone is expanded.

>TRBV29-1|.|TRBJ2-7|TRBD1
CSVEGDRGRVDEQYF
TGCAGCGTTGAGGGGGACAGGGGGCGCGTGGACGAGCAGTACTTC
>TRBV27|.|TRBJ1-1|.
CASSLTPLAWGTEAFF
TGTGCCAGCAGTTTAACCCCCCTAGCATGGGGCACTGAAGCTTTCTTT
>TRBV29-1|.|TRBJ2-2|TRBD2
CSVGTGGGFGELFF
TGCAGCGTGGGAACGGGAGGGGGATTCGGGGAGCTGTTTTTT
>TRBV20-1|.|TRBJ1-2|.
CSARDPGGYTF
TGCAGTGCTAGAGATCCGGGCGGCTACACCTTC
>TRBV27|.|TRBJ1-4|TRBD1
CASALNRGLNEKLFF
TGTGCCAGCGCCTTAAACAGGGGGCTGAACGAAAAACTGTTTTTT
>TRBV5-6|.|TRBJ2-3|.
CASSFRTDTQYF
TGTGCCAGCAGCTTTCGCACAGATACGCAGTATTTT
>TRBV6-6|.|TRBJ1-1|TRBD1
CASSYSGTGEAFF
TGTGCCAGCAGTTATTCCGGGACAGGGGAAGCTTTCTTT
>TRBV7-9|.|TRBJ1-1|TRBD1
CASRPPGDSESRDTEAFF
TGTGCCAGCAGACCCCCGGGGGACAGCGAATCCAGGGATACTGAAGCTTTCTTT
>TRBV30|.|TRBJ2-7|.
CAWSEGGEQYF
TGTGCCTGGAGTGAGGGGGGCGAGCAGTACTTC
>TRBV27|.|TRBJ1-1|TRBD1
CASSSWDRGLSEAFF
TGTGCCAGCAGTTCCTGGGACAGGGGGCTTTCTGAAGCTTTCTTT
>TRBV27|.|TRBJ2-7|TRBD1
CASSYDRGGKNEQYF
TGTGCCAGCAGTTACGACAGGGGGGGTAAGAACGAGCAGTACTTC
>TRBV5-4|few|TRBJ2-5|.
CASSSESGETQYF
TGTGCCAGCAGCTCCGAATCGGGAGAGACCCAGTACTTC
>TRBV7-6|.|TRBJ1-1|.
CASSLLANTEAFF
TGTGCCAGCAGCTTATTGGCTAACACTGAAGCTTTCTTT
>TRBV4-1|.|TRBJ2-7|TRBD2
CASSQDSGGTYEQYF
TGCGCCAGCAGCCAAGATTCGGGGGGAACCTACGAGCAGTACTTC
>TRBV27|.|TRBJ1-1|TRBD1
CASSRRDRVSTEAFF
TGTGCCAGCAGTAGACGGGACAGGGTTTCAACTGAAGCTTTCTTT
>TRBV28|.|TRBJ2-3|.
CASSGLEGEDTDTQYF
TGTGCCAGCAGTGGCTTGGAGGGAGAGGACACAGATACGCAGTATTTT
>TRBV15|.|TRBJ1-4|TRBD1
CATSVGTGTNEKLFF
TGTGCCACCAGCGTAGGGACAGGGACGAATGAAAAACTGTTTTTT
>TRBV28|.|TRBJ2-1|.
CASSTDRPQGYNEQFF
TGTGCCAGCAGTACCGACAGGCCCCAGGGGTACAATGAGCAGTTCTTC
>TRBV19|.|TRBJ2-7|.
CASNAGHSYEQYF
TGTGCCAGCAATGCGGGGCACTCCTACGAGCAGTACTTC
>TRBV9|.|TRBJ2-1|TRBD1
CASTSGSGGYNYNEQFF
TGTGCCAGCACCTCCGGTTCAGGGGGCTATAACTACAATGAGCAGTTCTTC
>TRBV27|once|TRBJ2-7|TRBD2
CASSISGRNDEQYF
TGTGCCAGCAGTATTAGCGGGAGAAACGACGAGCAGTACTTC
>TRBV7-9|.|TRBJ1-2|.
CASSLGAILYGYTF
TGTGCCAGCAGCTTAGGCGCCATCCTCTATGGCTACACCTTC
>TRBV29-1|.|TRBJ2-7|TRBD1
CSVPRGQGEYEQYF
TGCAGCGTTCCCCGGGGACAGGGGGAATACGAGCAGTACTTC
>TRBV6-5|once|TRBJ2-3|.
CASSYDPLGATDTQYF
TGTGCCAGCAGTTACGACCCACTAGGAGCCACAGATACGCAGTATTTT
>TRBV7-9|.|TRBJ2-1|.
CASSFGHDEYNEQFF
TGTGCCAGCAGCTTCGGACATGATGAATACAATGAGCAGTTCTTC
>TRBV11-3|.|TRBJ1-1|TRBD1
CASSLDEGALAFF
TGTGCCAGCAGCTTAGATGAGGGGGCCTTAGCTTTCTTT
>TRBV29-1|.|TRBJ2-7|TRBD2
CSVEEAGTSGSYEQYF
TGCAGCGTTGAAGAGGCCGGGACTAGCGGGTCCTACGAGCAGTACTTC
>TRBV25-1|.|TRBJ2-5|.
CASSESGTVEETQYF
TGTGCCAGCAGTGAATCGGGGACTGTGGAAGAGACCCAGTACTTC
>TRBV11-3|.|TRBJ2-3|.
CASSLSYGATVDTDTQYF
TGTGCCAGCAGCTTAAGTTATGGCGCCACCGTAGACACAGATACGCAGTATTTT
>TRBV28|.|TRBJ1-4|TRBD1
CASSPGTGDKKLFF
TGTGCCAGCAGTCCCGGGACAGGGGACAAAAAACTGTTTTTT
>TRBV7-8|.|TRBJ2-1|.
CASSLDRSSYNEQFF
TGTGCCAGCAGCTTAGACCGGAGCTCCTACAATGAGCAGTTCTTC
>TRBV7-2|.|TRBJ2-3|TRBD2
CASSFRPWGLAGGADTQYF
TGTGCCAGCAGCTTCCGGCCATGGGGACTAGCGGGAGGTGCAGATACGCAGTATTTT
>TRBV6-5|.|TRBJ2-3|.
CASSYSGGPRQNF
TGTGCCAGCAGTTACTCGGGCGGGCCCCGCCAGAATTTT
>TRBV29-1|.|TRBJ2-1|TRBD2
CSVEDRGRILNEQFF
TGCAGCGTTGAAGATCGCGGGAGAATTTTAAATGAGCAGTTCTTC
>TRBV28|once|TRBJ2-4|TRBD2
CASSSLAGGLKNIQYF
TGTGCCAGCAGTTCATTAGCGGGAGGACTGAAAAACATTCAGTACTTC
>TRBV7-2|.|TRBJ2-7|TRBD1
CASSLGDRASYEQYF
TGTGCCAGCAGCTTAGGGGACAGGGCCTCCTACGAGCAGTACTTC
>TRBV15|.|TRBJ2-1|.
CATSRPADSDDADEQFF
TGTGCCACCAGCAGACCAGCAGATTCGGATGACGCCGATGAGCAGTTCTTC
>TRBV29-1|.|TRBJ2-7|TRBD2
CSVGSGRALYEQYF
TGCAGCGTTGGTTCCGGGAGGGCATTGTACGAGCAGTACTTC
>TRBV4-1|.|TRBJ1-5|.
CASSLRFSNQPQHF
TGCGCCAGCAGCCTCAGGTTTAGCAATCAGCCCCAGCATTTT
>TRBV29-1|few|TRBJ1-2|.
CSVHRGSIYGYTF
TGCAGCGTCCACCGGGGCAGCATCTATGGCTACACCTTC
>TRBV6-5|.|TRBJ2-7|TRBD2
CASSLLAGDREQYF
TGTGCCAGCAGTCTACTAGCGGGAGACCGCGAGCAGTACTTC
>TRBV6-1|.|TRBJ1-6|.
CASSEPGGRANSPLHF
TGTGCCAGCAGTGAGCCGGGAGGCCGGGCTAATTCACCCCTCCACTTT